What follows are 18 T cell receptor beta chains derived from one specimen sequenced in a study of CD8 T cells in ankylosing spondylitis. TCRdb re-analysed the 5' RACE reads in MiXCR, keeping a single row per CDR3 protein. The sample consists of 200,000 to 300,000 distinct CDR3 sequences, roughly a quarter of them appearing once. The sample taken for sequencing was blood, either unsorted or a sorted T cell fraction (not recorded which). The source of these receptors is a male donor with ankylosing spondylitis or in good health (not recorded which).

The V and J genes are TRBV18 and TRBJ2-2, with D possibly matching TRBD2 (6 bases). CDR3 length: 17 amino acids. Germline V gene data show CDR1 as KGHSH and CDR2 as LQKENI. V was cut by 3 bases and J by 2 bases, with 16 bases left in between. For the CDR3, the DNA is TGTGCCAGCTCACCCCGCATGGGGGGACCTAACACCGGGGAGCTGTTTTTT. Its translation is CASSPRMGGPNTGELFF.

This chain links TRBV20-1 with TRBJ2-3, with TRBD1 as a possible D gene (6 bases). This CDR3 is 12 amino acids long. The germline V gene has CDR1 DFQATT and CDR2 SNEGSKA (reference sequence). Trimming left V 7 bases short and J 3 bases short, with 11 bases between. CDR3 in amino acids: CSGGLATDTQYF. CDR3 DNA sequence: TGCAGTGGGGGGCTTGCGACAGATACGCAGTATTTT.

The chain links TRBV6-1 to TRBJ2-5; D possibly uses TRBD1 or TRBD2 (5 bases each). The germline V and J ends were trimmed by 5 bases and 5 bases, with 12 bases remaining between them. The CDR3 has 13 residues. Germline V gives CDR1 MNHNS, CDR2 SASEGT. This chain's CDR3 is CASSTGWGETQYF. DNA for the CDR3: TGTGCCAGCAGTACTGGGTGGGGGGAGACCCAGTACTTC.

This clonotype was seen more than once but under ten times. This chain connects TRBV6-1 to TRBJ1-1, with 9 nucleotides matching TRBD1. The ends lost 6 bases at V and 4 bases at J; junction bases unmatched: 6. Germline V CDR1 and CDR2: MNHNS, SASEGT. The CDR3 length is 14 residues. CDR3 sequence: CASRATGGGTEAFF. CDR3 in DNA: TGTGCCAGCAGAGCGACAGGGGGAGGCACTGAAGCTTTCTTT.

This clonotype was detected only a few times. The chain carries TRBV20-1 and TRBJ2-5; D ambiguous. Germline V gene lookup returns CDR1 DFQATT and CDR2 SNEGSKA (reference sequence). CDR3 length equals 14 residues. V was shortened by 1 base and J by 1 base, with 10 bases between the two germline ends. The CDR3 coding sequence is TGCAGTGCTAGAGGGACCAAGAGCCAAGAGACCCAGTACTTC. Amino acids: CSARGTKSQETQYF.

In this sample, this clonotype turned up many times. The genes are TRBV6-5 and TRBJ2-2, with D perhaps TRBD2 (5 bases). Germline-derived CDR1 and CDR2 are MNHEY and SVGAGI. This CDR3 is 15 amino acids long. Between the trimmed V and J ends, which lost 2 bases and 4 bases, there was a span of 11 bases. For the CDR3, the DNA is TGTGCCAGCAGTTACCGGAGCGAGGGCACCGGGGAGCTGTTTTTT. Translated, it gives CASSYRSEGTGELFF.

This clonotype was detected many times. The chain couples TRBV5-1 to TRBJ1-1; 9 nucleotides align to TRBD1. The CDR3 covers 15 residues. The trim removed 4 bases at V and 6 bases at J, leaving 10 bases unmatched. Per germline, CDR1 SGHRS and CDR2 YFSETQ. The CDR3 protein is CASSPRPGQGSEAFF. As DNA, the CDR3 is TGCGCCAGCAGCCCACGACCGGGACAGGGATCTGAAGCTTTCTTT. The full variable domain, its missing parts supplied by reference TRBV5-1 and TRBJ1-1, is KAGVTQTPRYLIKTRGQQVTLSCSPISGHRSVSWYQQTPGQGLQFLFEYFSETQRNKGNFPGRFSGRQFSNSRSEMNVSTLELGDSALYLCASSPRPGQGSEAFFGQGTRLTVV.

V and J are TRBV20-1 and TRBJ2-5; TRBD1 might be the D (6 bases). V dropped 6 bases and J dropped 0 bases, with 14 bases sitting between them. Germline CDR1 reads DFQATT; CDR2 reads SNEGSKA (reference sequence). This CDR3 is 14 amino acids long. The CDR3 bases are TGCAGTGCCGCTCACCGGGACAACCAAGAGACCCAGTACTTC. Its protein product is CSAAHRDNQETQYF.

In this sample, this clonotype turned up many times. This rearrangement joins TRBV10-3 to TRBJ2-3, with 8 positions matching TRBD1. V lost 8 bases, J lost 0 bases, and 4 bases stayed unmatched. Germline assignment: CDR1 ENHRY and CDR2 SYGVKD. The CDR3 has 14 amino acids. In DNA form, the CDR3 reads TGTGCCATCGGCAGGGGGCCTAGCACAGATACGCAGTATTTT. This sequence encodes CAIGRGPSTDTQYF.

This clonotype showed up many times. The J gene is TRBJ1-1, the V gene TRBV7-9; D is perhaps TRBD1 (6 bases). The CDR3 runs to 13 residues. Germline-derived CDR1 and CDR2 are SEHNR and FQNEAQ (reference sequence). Trimming stripped 5 bases from V and 4 bases from J, with 11 bases between. The CDR3 bases are TGTGCCAGCAGCCTACAGGGACTCACTGAAGCTTTCTTT. It yields the protein CASSLQGLTEAFF.

This clonotype was picked up a small number of times. The chain has TRBV29-1 and TRBJ2-3; D uncertain. Germline V lookup: CDR1 SQVTM, CDR2 ANQGSEA. Trimming left V 4 bases short and J 2 bases short, with 4 bases between. This CDR3 spans 11 amino acids. As DNA, the CDR3 is TGCAGCGTTGGGCCCACAGATACGCAGTATTTT. This sequence encodes CSVGPTDTQYF.

Ten or more counts support this clonotype. The CDR3: CSATGTSGAASSYNEQFF. In DNA, the CDR3 is TGCAGTGCTACCGGGACTAGCGGGGCCGCAAGCTCCTACAATGAGCAGTTCTTC. This sequence joins TRBV20-1 and TRBJ2-1; TRBD2 matches 13 bases. Unmatched junction bases numbered 9, after V lost 4 bases and J lost 0 bases. Germline CDR1 and CDR2: DFQATT and SNEGSKA (reference sequence). CDR3 length: 18 amino acids.

This clonotype was counted a few times. This sequence joins TRBV20-1 and TRBJ2-7; D uncertain. Germline lookup yields CDR1 DFQATT and CDR2 SNEGSKA (reference sequence). This CDR3 is 10 amino acids long. V shed 4 bases and J shed 4 bases, with 5 bases lying between them. The CDR3 DNA reads TGCAGTGCTATCGATTACGAGCAGTACTTC. It yields the protein CSAIDYEQYF.

The chain is built from TRBV7-2 and TRBJ2-1; D gene unclear. Germline V lookup: CDR1 SGHTA, CDR2 FQGNSA. V shed 5 bases and J shed 6 bases, with 5 bases lying between them. CDR3 length: 11 residues. The CDR3 sequence: CASSLTNEQFF. The CDR3 nucleotides read TGTGCCAGCAGCCTGACCAATGAGCAGTTCTTC. Looking up the rest from reference TRBV7-2 and TRBJ2-1 gives the full variable domain: GAGVSQSPSNKVTEKGKDVELRCDPISGHTALYWYRQSLGQGLEFLIYFQGNSAPDKSGLPSDRFSAERTGGSVSTLTIQRTQQEDSAVYLCASSLTNEQFFGPGTRLTVL.

This clonotype appeared many times. This chain connects TRBV28 to TRBJ2-1; possibly TRBD2 for D (5 bases). This CDR3 has 16 residues. V shed 6 bases and J shed 1 base, with 16 bases lying between them. Germline values: CDR1 MDHEN, CDR2 SYDVKM. CDR3 protein: CASRDPGRGSYNEQFF. The CDR3 bases are TGTGCCAGCAGAGACCCGGGAAGAGGATCCTACAATGAGCAGTTCTTC.

Many counts were recorded for this clonotype. This chain links TRBV7-2 with TRBJ1-5; the D is unclear. The ends were cut back, 2 bases at V and 0 bases at J, with 2 bases in the middle. The CDR3 has 13 residues. CDR1 is SGHTA and CDR2 is FQGNSA in the germline V gene. The CDR3 spells CASSLSSNQPQHF. CDR3 nucleotides: TGTGCCAGCAGCTTAAGTAGCAATCAGCCCCAGCATTTT.

This clonotype was observed a handful of times. The genes are TRBV5-5 and TRBJ2-7; possibly TRBD2 for D (5 bases). The CDR3 spans 16 residues. CDR1 is SGHKS and CDR2 is YYEKEE in the germline V gene (reference sequence). Trimming cost V 3 bases and J 3 bases, with 19 bases left between them. For the CDR3, the DNA is TGTGCCAGCAGCTCGGAGGTTGACACAGCCCGCTACGAGCAGTACTTC. Translating it yields CASSSEVDTARYEQYF.

The CDR3: CASTLDRQETQYF. The CDR3 DNA is TGTGCCAGCACCCTGGACAGACAAGAGACCCAGTACTTC. J is TRBJ2-5 and V is TRBV12-3 or TRBV12-4; tentatively, D is TRBD1 (6 bases). V gave up 7 bases and J gave up 2 bases, with 11 bases separating them. This CDR3 is 13 amino acids long.